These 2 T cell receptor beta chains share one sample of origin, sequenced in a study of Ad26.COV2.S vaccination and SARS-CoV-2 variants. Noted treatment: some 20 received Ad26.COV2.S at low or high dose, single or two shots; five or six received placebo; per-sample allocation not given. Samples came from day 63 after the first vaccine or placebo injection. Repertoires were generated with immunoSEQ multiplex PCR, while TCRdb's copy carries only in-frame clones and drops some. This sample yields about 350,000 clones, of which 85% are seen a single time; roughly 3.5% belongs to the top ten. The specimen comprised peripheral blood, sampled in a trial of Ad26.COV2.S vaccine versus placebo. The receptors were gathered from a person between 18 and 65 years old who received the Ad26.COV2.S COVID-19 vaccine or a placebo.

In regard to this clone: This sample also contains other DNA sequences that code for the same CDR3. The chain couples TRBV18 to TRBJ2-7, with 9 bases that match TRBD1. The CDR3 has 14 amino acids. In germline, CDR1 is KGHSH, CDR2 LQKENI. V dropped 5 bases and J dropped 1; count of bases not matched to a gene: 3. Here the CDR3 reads CASSTGTGSYEQYF. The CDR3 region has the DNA TGTGCCAGCTCAACCGGGACAGGGTCCTACGAGCAGTACTTC.

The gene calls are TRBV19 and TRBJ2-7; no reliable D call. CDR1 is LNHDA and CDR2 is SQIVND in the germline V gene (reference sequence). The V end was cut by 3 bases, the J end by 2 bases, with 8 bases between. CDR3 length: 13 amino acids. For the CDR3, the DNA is TGTGCCAGTAGTATGGGATTTGCCTACGAGCAGTACTTC. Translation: CASSMGFAYEQYF.